What follows is one T cell receptor (beta chain) and its context. Its antigen is currently not known. Base qualities are missing; no much larger clone stands one base away. This sample is part of a study of T cell responses to AZD1222 COVID-19 vaccine (dated by TCRdb to about 2021). About the study as a whole: TCR sequencing covered over 230 trial participants: some 210 given two doses of AZD1222 and around 25 given two doses of MenACWY control vaccine. Trial participants were enrolled by age into subgroups of 18-55, 56-69 and 70-plus years, and roughly 150, 30 and 60 TCR-sequenced participants, respectively, were included in these subgroups.

The CDR3, cysteine through phenylalanine, is 13 amino acids long. Only the CDR3 part of the read is kept: 39 bases, read in frame from the first base. CDR1 is given as GTSNPN and CDR2 as SVGIG, both from the germline V gene (reference sequence). The trim is 4 bases for V and 5 bases for J, with a gap of 12 bases between the germline ends. Overall results and qualifications from the work: No day 14 peak-response samples were available, so repertoires were characterized only after the peak T cell response. Epitopes outside the regions mutated in the B.1.351 and B.1.1.7 variants were reportedly recognized by nearly half of the unique spike-specific TCRs. The vaccine-associated CD4 TCRs covered the entire spike protein, and the dominant responses fell in regions 160-218 and 743-854. Spike-specific TCR breadth and depth rose significantly after two AZD1222 doses compared with day 0 and with MenACWY recipients. In the small 56-69-year group, the increase in depth fell short of significance, most likely because of low power. Conclusions about previously exposed vaccinees were limited because only six or seven AZD1222 recipients were SARS-CoV-2 seropositive at baseline. Most participants were white British and females outnumbered males, and the authors suggested that clonal diversity may have been underestimated.

In the paper's terms, the time point label means: about 28 days (+/-7) after the second vaccine dose. AZD1222 recipients with second doses at about 4 weeks or about 12 weeks were pooled, because spike-specific TCR depth and breadth did not differ between schedules. Vaccinee samples were obtained from the UK trials COV001 and COV002, which included a single-blind randomized controlled phase 2/3 trial of AZD1222 (ChAdOx1 nCoV-19) in healthy adults. For TCRbeta chain sequencing, PBMC samples from trial participants were taken at day 0 and at day 28 after the second dose. The CDR3 regions of human TCRbeta chains were analyzed by immunosequencing. Per the original workflow: TCRs in the repertoires were matched against a reference library of SARS-CoV-2-specific TCRs that had been generated with the MIRA antigen-specificity platform. Breadth was defined as the fraction of unique TCRs that were SARS-CoV-2-associated. Depth was defined as the fraction of total T cells that were SARS-CoV-2-associated. Using the MIRA data, every spike-specific TCR was mapped to the spike region that the TCR reacted to and assigned to either a CD4 or a CD8 class. Log10-transformed breadth and depth values were compared by one-way ANOVA with Sidak's multiple comparisons tests. The source is immuneACCESS, and TCRdb retained only in-frame sequences with V and J called. Part of the clones is not carried over; for the studies checked, unresolved V genes explain less than half of this, and the remainder is unexplained. That table gives V, J and clone size, and the DNA gave D and trimming. In this sample the table shows 85,000 to 130,000 clones, roughly 91% of which occur a single time. Less than 10% of the sample rests with the top ten.

This receptor was obtained from an adult who received the AZD1222 COVID-19 vaccine. Sequenced material: peripheral blood, taken 28 days after the second AZD1222 dose. The sequence links TRBV30 to TRBJ1-5; no confident D gene assignment can be made. At the DNA level, the sequence is TGTGCCTGGAATGCAGGTATCCATCAGCCCCAGCATTTT. It translates as CAWNAGIHQPQHF.